Following are 11 T cell receptor beta chains from one sample sequenced in a study of CD8 T cells in ankylosing spondylitis. Study-wide points: One TCR beta motif, made up of about 8 highly homologous variants, appeared characteristic of ankylosing spondylitis blood.

Their target antigens are unknown. TCRdb processed the 5' RACE reads anew with MiXCR; each CDR3 protein has one entry. The data show 750,000 to 850,000 distinct CDR3 sequences, with approximately 12% seen just once and 0.45% to 0.6% held by the top ten. Sequenced sample: blood, either unsorted or a sorted T cell fraction (not recorded which). These receptors all come from a male donor with ankylosing spondylitis.

Ten or more counts support this clonotype. This sequence joins TRBV29-1 and TRBJ1-1; no clear D gene. The CDR3 is made up of 13 amino acids. In germline, CDR1 is SQVTM, CDR2 ANQGSEA. V was shortened by 6 bases and J by 1 base, with 12 bases between the two germline ends. CDR3 in amino acids: CSVRRGGNTEAFF. The CDR3 coding sequence is TGCAGCGTCCGACGCGGTGGGAACACTGAAGCTTTCTTT.

The chain employs TRBV6-5 and TRBJ2-7; weak D call: TRBD2 (6 bases). CDR3 length: 11 amino acids. Between the trimmed V and J ends, which lost 2 bases and 9 bases, there was a span of 8 bases. Germline values: CDR1 MNHEY, CDR2 SVGAGI. CDR3 sequence (DNA): TGTGCCAGCAGTTACCTCGGGGGGCAGTACTTC. The encoded protein is CASSYLGGQYF.

This clonotype has a single count. Mismatch with germline at one junction end may stem from a read error. The V and J genes are TRBV5-1 and TRBJ2-7; 13 bases align to TRBD2. There are 16 residues in the CDR3. Per germline, CDR1 SGHRS and CDR2 YFSETQ. CDR3 in amino acids: CASSVALAGGPYEQNF. Here the CDR3 DNA reads TGCGCCAGCAGCGTGGCACTAGCGGGAGGGCCCTACGAGCAGAACTTC.

This chain connects TRBV11-2 to TRBJ2-7, with D tentatively TRBD2 (6 bases). The CDR3 contains 15 residues. Trimming stripped 6 bases from V and 3 bases from J, with 18 bases between. In germline, CDR1 is SGHAT, CDR2 FQNNGV. CDR3 in DNA: TGTGCCAGCAGTTTGGGGTGGGACTCAGTCTACGAGCAGTACTTC. It codes for CASSLGWDSVYEQYF.

This clonotype was seen many times. The chain links TRBV5-1 to TRBJ2-7; D is unclear. Germline CDR1 SGHRS, CDR2 YFSETQ. Trimming left V 1 base short and J 5 bases short, with 7 bases between. The CDR3 length is 12 residues. DNA for the CDR3: TGCGCCAGCAGCTTGCGAGGTGACGAGCAGTACTTC. It is translated as CASSLRGDEQYF.

The CDR3 nucleotides read TGTGCCAGCAGCTTAGCTACGCAGCAGTACTTC. Translating gives CASSLATQQYF. The chain is built from TRBV7-8 and TRBJ2-7, with no clear D. CDR3 length: 11 residues. The germline V gene encodes CDR1 SGHVS and CDR2 FQNEAQ. Between the trimmed V and J ends, which lost 0 bases and 8 bases, there was a span of 5 bases.

This clonotype has more than one count but fewer than ten. The rearrangement links TRBV20-1 to TRBJ2-1, with D possibly TRBD2 on 6 matching bases. Germline V lookup: CDR1 DFQATT, CDR2 SNEGSKA (reference sequence). The CDR3 contains 15 residues. Trimming left V 2 bases short and J 0 bases short, with 11 bases between. The DNA of the CDR3 is TGCAGTGCTAGATCTAGCGCGAGCTCCTACAATGAGCAGTTCTTC. It encodes CSARSSASSYNEQFF.

This clonotype was seen many times. The chain combines TRBV5-1 with TRBJ2-7; D unresolved. Germline values: CDR1 SGHRS, CDR2 YFSETQ. This CDR3 is built from 14 residues. V was pared by 0 bases and J by 5 bases, with 12 bases between. The DNA for the CDR3 is TGCGCCAGCAGCTTGGAGGGCGTATTCGACGAGCAGTACTTC. Translated: CASSLEGVFDEQYF. Drawing the rest from reference TRBV5-1 and TRBJ2-7, the complete variable domain is KAGVTQTPRYLIKTRGQQVTLSCSPISGHRSVSWYQQTPGQGLQFLFEYFSETQRNKGNFPGRFSGRQFSNSRSEMNVSTLELGDSALYLCASSLEGVFDEQYFGPGTRLTVT.

The chain has TRBV5-5 and TRBJ1-2; D gene ambiguous. From germline, CDR1 is SGHKS and CDR2 YYEKEE (reference sequence). The CDR3 is made up of 15 amino acids. Trimming removed 4 bases from V and 0 bases from J, with 13 bases in between. This CDR3 reads CASSRADFPNYGYTF. The DNA for the CDR3 is TGTGCCAGCAGCCGCGCGGATTTCCCTAACTATGGCTACACCTTC.

CDR3 in amino acids: CSASMGGSRKDGYTF. In nucleotides, the CDR3 is TGCAGTGCTAGTATGGGGGGCAGTCGTAAGGATGGCTACACCTTC. The chain has TRBV20-1 and TRBJ1-2, with a possible D match to TRBD1 (6 bases). The CDR3 is 15 residues long. V dropped 3 bases and J dropped 6 bases, with 20 bases sitting between them. The germline V gene has CDR1 DFQATT and CDR2 SNEGSKA (reference sequence).

The sample holds a few counts of this clonotype. The chain carries TRBV4-3 and TRBJ2-2, with D unresolved. The CDR3 totals 12 residues. The germline V and J ends were trimmed by 3 bases and 3 bases, with 2 bases remaining between them. Germline-derived CDR1 and CDR2 are LGHNA and YSLEER. CDR3 DNA: TGCGCCAGCAGCCATTACACCGGGGAGCTGTTTTTT. Translated: CASSHYTGELFF.